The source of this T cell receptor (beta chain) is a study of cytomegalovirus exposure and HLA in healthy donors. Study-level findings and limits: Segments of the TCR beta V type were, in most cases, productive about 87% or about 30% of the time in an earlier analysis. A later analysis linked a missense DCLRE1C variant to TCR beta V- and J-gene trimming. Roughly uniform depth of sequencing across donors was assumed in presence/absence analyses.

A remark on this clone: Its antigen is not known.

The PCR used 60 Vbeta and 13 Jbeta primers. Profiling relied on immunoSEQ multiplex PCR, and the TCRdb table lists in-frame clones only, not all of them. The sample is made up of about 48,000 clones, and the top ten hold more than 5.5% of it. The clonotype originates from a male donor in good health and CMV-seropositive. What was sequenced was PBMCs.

The CDR3 sequence is CASRVSLSAEAFF. CDR3 coding DNA: TGTGCCAGCAGAGTCAGCCTGAGCGCTGAAGCTTTCTTT. This chain joins TRBV7-9 and TRBJ1-1; D unresolved. This CDR3 has 13 residues. V lost 6 bases to trimming and J lost 6 bases, with 14 bases between them. CDR1 and CDR2 (germline): SEHNR, FQNEAQ (reference sequence).